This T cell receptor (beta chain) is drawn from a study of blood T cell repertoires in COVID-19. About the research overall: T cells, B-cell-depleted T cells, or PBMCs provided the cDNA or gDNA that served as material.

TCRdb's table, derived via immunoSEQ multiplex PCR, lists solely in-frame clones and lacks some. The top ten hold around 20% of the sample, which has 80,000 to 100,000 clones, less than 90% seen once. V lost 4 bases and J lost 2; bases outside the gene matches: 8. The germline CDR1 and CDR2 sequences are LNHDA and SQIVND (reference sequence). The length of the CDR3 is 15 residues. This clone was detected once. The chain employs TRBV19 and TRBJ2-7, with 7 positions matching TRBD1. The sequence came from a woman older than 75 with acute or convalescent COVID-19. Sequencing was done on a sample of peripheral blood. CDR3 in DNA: TGTGCCAGTAGTAGCGACAGGGTGGGCCCCTACGAGCAGTACTTC. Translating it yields CASSSDRVGPYEQYF.